This passage covers 2 T cell receptor beta chains from one sample sequenced in a study of cytomegalovirus exposure and HLA in healthy donors. Primers included in the PCR were 60 Vbeta and 13 Jbeta primers. The assay was immunoSEQ multiplex PCR, and TCRdb's table has in-frame clones only and misses some. Of approximately 160,000 clones in the sample, 75% to 85% are singletons; the top ten hold 0.7% to 0.8%. The sequencing input was PBMCs. All receptors come from a female donor in good health and CMV-seronegative.

A single count supports this clone. The gene calls are TRBV10-3 and TRBJ1-1; a possible D gene is TRBD1 (6 bases). In germline, CDR1 is ENHRY, CDR2 SYGVKD. This CDR3 is 12 amino acids long. V lost 5 bases and J 3 bases, leaving 7 bases between the germline ends. CDR3 amino acids: CAISTGYTEAFF. The CDR3 nucleotides read TGTGCCATCAGTACAGGGTACACTGAAGCTTTCTTT.

This clone occurred a few times. This sequence joins TRBV2 and TRBJ2-3; 10 nucleotides agree with TRBD1. This CDR3 is 14 amino acids long. Germline V lookup: CDR1 SNHLY, CDR2 FYNNEI. V lost 4 bases to trimming and J lost 5 bases; unmatched junction nucleotides: 3. The CDR3 nucleotides are TGTGCCAGCAGTGGACAGGGGGCGTTAGATACGCAGTATTTT. Translating gives CASSGQGALDTQYF.